The T cell receptor (beta chain) described here comes from a study of blood T cell repertoires in COVID-19 (dated by TCRdb to the early 2020s). At the level of the whole study: Collaborator samples came from the United States, Italy and Spain and covered acute and convalescent phases of COVID-19. The prospective study material was composed of cDNA or gDNA derived from T cells, B-cell-depleted T cells, or PBMCs. The dataset comprised deeply sampled blood TCRbeta repertoires from subjects exposed to, actively infected with, or recovered from COVID-19. The repertoires were released in a freely available public database meant as a resource for research on the immune response to SARS-CoV-2. The samples were drawn from two sources: the first 160 participants of the ongoing ImmuneRACE study, and 950 to 1,500 subjects contributed by 6 global collaborators. A de-identified subject ID, COVID-19 status, age in years and sex were almost always included in the sample metadata. HLA class I and class II types, where available, came from metadata supplied by the sample provider rather than from assay-based typing. What the research found in general, with its limitations: The amount of clinical and demographic metadata varied by source and participant and was provided uncurated.

One collaborating source in Seattle enrolled patients during active infection and followed them longitudinally through the course of disease. Collaborating institutions collected whole blood in K2EDTA tubes following their own protocols. For TCRbeta analysis, collaborators shipped samples as frozen whole blood, isolated PBMCs, or DNA extracted from either of those sample types. Ends trimmed: V by 5 bases, J by 2 bases; bases unmatched to a gene: 5. CDR1 and CDR2 were assigned from the germline V gene (reference sequence) as GTSNPN and SVGIG. The CDR3 spans 13 residues, from the cysteine through the phenylalanine. Left in the record is the CDR3 DNA by itself, 39 bases read in frame from the first base. TCRbeta CDR3 regions were amplified from genomic DNA by means of the immunoSEQ Assay, a bias-controlled multiplex PCR. The paper's data handling went like this. Within the assay, amplification of reference gene primers was used to estimate how many nucleated cells each sample contained. To quantify the absolute abundance of each unique TCRbeta CDR3 rearrangement, sequence reads were collapsed and filtered. For each sample, productive Simpson clonality was calculated as the square root of Simpson's diversity index across productive rearrangements. TCRdb obtained this table from immuneACCESS and retained in-frame rearrangements with V and J assigned. These tables miss some clones; where compared with another copy, unresolved V genes account for less than half of the shortfall, and the remainder is unexplained. That table supplies the V and J calls and clone size; D and trimming were determined from the DNA. In all, the sample holds a few hundred thousand clones, and 85% to 90% of those were seen once. The ten largest account for roughly 6.3% of the sample.

As regards this clone: Its antigen is still unknown. There are no base qualities to consult, and no much larger clone falls within one base.

The specimen was peripheral blood. The rearrangement joined TRBV30 to TRBJ2-7; 8 bases in the middle match TRBD1. The receptor was derived from a woman aged 50 to 60 with COVID-19, enrolled during active disease. The CDR3 in this case is CAWGTGGTYEQYF. The DNA sequence is given as TGTGCCTGGGGTACAGGGGGAACCTACGAGCAGTACTTC.